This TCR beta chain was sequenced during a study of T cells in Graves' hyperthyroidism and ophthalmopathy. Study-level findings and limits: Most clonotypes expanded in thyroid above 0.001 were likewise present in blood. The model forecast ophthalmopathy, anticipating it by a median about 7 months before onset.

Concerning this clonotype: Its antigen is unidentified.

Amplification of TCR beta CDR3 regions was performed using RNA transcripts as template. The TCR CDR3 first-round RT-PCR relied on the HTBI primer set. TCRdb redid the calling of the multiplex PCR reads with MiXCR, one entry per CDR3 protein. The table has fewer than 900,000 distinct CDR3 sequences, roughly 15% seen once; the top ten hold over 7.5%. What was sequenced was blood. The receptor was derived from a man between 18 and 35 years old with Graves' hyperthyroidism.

The chain's CDR3 is CASSWGTAGYTF. Written as DNA, the CDR3 is TGTGCCAGCAGCTGGGGGACAGCGGGCTACACCTTC. The chain links TRBV5-5 to TRBJ1-2; TRBD1 aligns across 7 bases. V lost 3 bases and J lost 8; bases outside the gene matches: 4. The germline V gene has CDR1 SGHKS and CDR2 YYEKEE (reference sequence). This CDR3 spans 12 amino acids. Drawing the rest from reference TRBV5-5 and TRBJ1-2, the complete variable domain is DAGVTQSPTHLIKTRGQQVTLRCSPISGHKSVSWYQQVLGQGPQFIFQYYEKEERGRGNFPDRFSARQFPNYSSELNVNALLLGDSALYLCASSWGTAGYTFGSGTRLTVV.